Listed here is a single T cell receptor (beta chain). The sample contains more than one DNA sequence encoding this CDR3. Clones were sequenced by immunoSEQ multiplex PCR, and TCRdb holds only the in-frame ones, with some missing. Of about 390,000 clones listed, 80% to 90% are singletons. The sample is drawn from a study of blood T cell repertoires in COVID-19. Germline-derived CDR1 and CDR2 are SQVTM and ANQGSEA. J lost 5 bases, V lost 5 bases, and 2 bases had no gene match. CDR3 size: 13 residues. The sequencing sample was made of peripheral blood. The TCR sequence derives from a woman in her sixties with COVID-19, enrolled during active disease. The chain links TRBV29-1 to TRBJ1-6, with TRBD1 matching 8 bases. DNA for the CDR3: TGCAGCGTTCGGACAGGGAATAATTCACCCCTCCACTTT. Its protein product is CSVRTGNNSPLHF.